The rows below give T cell receptor beta chains drawn from one sample of a study of T cells after yellow fever vaccination. TCRdb re-called the 5' RACE reads through MiXCR, storing one row per CDR3 protein. The profile shows a few hundred thousand distinct CDR3 sequences, around 8.6% of them singletons. The sample here was CD4+ T cells sorted from PBMCs, taken 5 days after the yellow fever booster vaccination. These receptors were collected from a young man who received the YFV17D yellow fever vaccine. Each CDR3 is given with its conserved first and last residue. Fields, in order: J gene, D gene, clone size, V gene, CDR3 DNA, CDR3 protein. D genes are given only for firm matches. The size of a clone is reported for some rows only, either as once, few or many, or as a class for expanded clones.

>TRBJ2-3|NA|NA|TRBV18
TGTGCCAGCTCACCACTGATAAGCACAGATACGCAGTATTTT
CASSPLISTDTQYF
>TRBJ1-2|NA|many|TRBV20-1
TGCAGTGCTAGAGACGGGGCCGCGGTGGGGGGCTACACCTTC
CSARDGAAVGGYTF
>TRBJ1-5|TRBD1|few|TRBV6-6
TGTGCCAGCAGTTGGACAGGGGGCGAGAGGAATCAGCCCCAGCATTTT
CASSWTGGERNQPQHF
>TRBJ2-1|NA|few|TRBV20-1
TGCAGTGCTCCTACCGGGACCCGGGGGTATGAGCAGTTCTTC
CSAPTGTRGYEQFF
>TRBJ2-7|TRBD1|few|TRBV20-1
TGCAGTGCTAGAGATCGGGGACAGGGGGCCCTCGAGCAGTACTTC
CSARDRGQGALEQYF
>TRBJ2-6|NA|few|TRBV6-2/TRBV6-3
TGTGCCAGCAGTTTCGACAGCCAGCTCTTCTCTGGGGCCAACGTCCTGACTTTC
CASSFDSQLFSGANVLTF
>TRBJ1-1|NA|few|TRBV4-3
TGCGCCAGCGCTCGACAACTCAGGGGTTATGAAGCTTTCTTT
CASARQLRGYEAFF
>TRBJ2-3|NA|few|TRBV5-1
TGCGCCAGCAGTAAGGAGCCTACCGTCGGAGATACGCAGTATTTT
CASSKEPTVGDTQYF
>TRBJ2-3|TRBD2|few|TRBV19
TGTGCCAGTAGTAGACGGGGCGGCGGGGGAACGCAGTATTTT
CASSRRGGGGTQYF
>TRBJ2-5|NA|few|TRBV5-1
TGCGCCAGCAGCTTAGACCCCTTGGGGGGCCAGTACTTC
CASSLDPLGGQYF
>TRBJ2-7|NA|many|TRBV7-2
TGTGCCAGCAGCTTAGACTACGAGCAGTACTTC
CASSLDYEQYF
>TRBJ1-1|TRBD1|few|TRBV11-2
TGTGCCAGCAGCTTAGCAGGGGGCTCGGGGGAAGCTTTCTTT
CASSLAGGSGEAFF
>TRBJ2-1|NA|many|TRBV24-1
TGTGCCACCAGTGATTCCAGGTGGAGGGACCGAGACAATGAGCAGTTCTTC
CATSDSRWRDRDNEQFF
>TRBJ1-2|NA|many|TRBV4-3
TGCGCCAGCAGCCAAGTACCGGGGGCGGGAGGCTACACCTTC
CASSQVPGAGGYTF
>TRBJ2-5|NA|NA|TRBV7-3
TGTGCCAGCAGCTTAGGCCCCAGAGGGGGGGGTATTGGAGAGACCCAGTACTTC
CASSLGPRGGGIGETQYF
>TRBJ1-1|NA|NA|TRBV6-1
TGTGCCAGCACCATTATGCTCGGACTGAACACTGAAGCTTTCTTT
CASTIMLGLNTEAFF
>TRBJ1-2|TRBD1|few|TRBV27
TGTGCCAGCAGTTTACGAGGAGACAGGGGGCTCAACTATGGCTACACCTTC
CASSLRGDRGLNYGYTF
>TRBJ2-7|TRBD1|many|TRBV7-8
TGTGCCAGCAGCTTAGAGGGACAGGGCTACGAGCAGTACTTC
CASSLEGQGYEQYF
>TRBJ1-2|TRBD1|few|TRBV3-1
TGTGCCAGCAGCCAGTGGACAGGGAACTTAAGGGGCTATGGCTACACCTTC
CASSQWTGNLRGYGYTF
>TRBJ2-3|NA|few|TRBV20-1
TGCAGTGCTAGAGATGCTCTAGCATCAGGAGATACGCAGTATTTT
CSARDALASGDTQYF
>TRBJ2-1|TRBD1|NA|TRBV5-1
TGCGCCAGTACGCGTGGGGGACAGGGATTTGATGAGCAGTTCTTC
CASTRGGQGFDEQFF
>TRBJ1-4|TRBD1|NA|TRBV7-7
TGTGCCAGCAGCCCCTCACAGGGGTTCGGAAAACTGTTTTTT
CASSPSQGFGKLFF
>TRBJ1-1|TRBD1|NA|TRBV2
TGTGCCAGCAGAGCGGGACAGAGGAACACTGAAGCTTTCTTT
CASRAGQRNTEAFF
>TRBJ2-7|TRBD2|NA|TRBV20-1
TGCAGTGTAGCAGCGGGGGGGCACTCCTACGAGCAGTACTTC
CSVAAGGHSYEQYF
>TRBJ1-3|TRBD1|many|TRBV7-6
TGTGCCAGCAGTTTAGGACAGGGGGCTGGAAACACCATATATTTT
CASSLGQGAGNTIYF
>TRBJ2-5|TRBD2|few|TRBV7-2
TGTGCCAGCAGGAGCGGGGGGCAGGCTGGGACCCAGTACTTC
CASRSGGQAGTQYF
>TRBJ1-5|NA|NA|TRBV4-1
TGCGCCAGCAGCCAAATAGGCGGAGTTGCAGAACAGCCCCAGCATTTT
CASSQIGGVAEQPQHF
>TRBJ1-6|NA|few|TRBV6-5
TGTGCCAGCAGACAGGGAGACACACCCCTCCACTTT
CASRQGDTPLHF
>TRBJ2-1|TRBD2|few|TRBV20-1
TGCAGTCCTATTAGCGGGGGCCCCCCGGGGAATGAGCAGTTCTTC
CSPISGGPPGNEQFF